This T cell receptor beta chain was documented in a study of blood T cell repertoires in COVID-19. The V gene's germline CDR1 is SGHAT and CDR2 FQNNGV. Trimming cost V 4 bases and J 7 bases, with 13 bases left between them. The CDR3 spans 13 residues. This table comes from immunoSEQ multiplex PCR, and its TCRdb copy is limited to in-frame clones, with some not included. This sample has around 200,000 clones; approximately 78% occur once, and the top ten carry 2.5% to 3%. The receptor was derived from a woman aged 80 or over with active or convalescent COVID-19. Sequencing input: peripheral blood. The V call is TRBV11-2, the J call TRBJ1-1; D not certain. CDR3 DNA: TGTGCCAGCAGCTCCCCTCCAGTCGTTGAAGCTTTCTTT. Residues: CASSSPPVVEAFF.